One and the same sample provided the 23 T cell receptor beta chains below, sequenced in a study of neurological immune-mediated disorders. One entry per CDR3 protein, called by TCRdb with MiXCR from the 5' RACE reads. The sample gives fewer than 45,000 distinct CDR3 sequences, 6% to 8.5% of which show up once; roughly 4.4% is in the top ten. Sequencing used PBMCs. The receptors were sampled from a middle-aged woman in good health.

The sample holds many counts of this clonotype. V is TRBV29-1 and J is TRBJ2-7; D might be TRBD1 (5 bases). Germline lookup yields CDR1 SQVTM and CDR2 ANQGSEA. The CDR3 is 15 residues long. V was pared by 2 bases and J by 1 base, with 15 bases between. The CDR3 here is CSVEKGPILSYEQYV. DNA for the CDR3: TGCAGCGTTGAAAAGGGGCCGATCCTATCCTACGAGCAGTACGTC.

This clonotype was observed at least ten times. The rearrangement links TRBV12-3 or TRBV12-4 to TRBJ2-3; D unclear. This CDR3 comprises 12 residues. V shed 5 bases and J shed 4 bases, with 7 bases lying between them. Here the CDR3 reads CASSPIPDTQYF. DNA of the CDR3: TGTGCCAGCAGTCCCATCCCAGATACGCAGTATTTT.

In its sample, this clonotype was seen many times. V usage is TRBV6-5 and J usage is TRBJ2-3, with 10 bases aligning to TRBD2. Trimming took 5 bases from V and 6 from J; bases not matched to a gene: 2. The CDR3 covers 13 residues. The germline V gene encodes CDR1 MNHEY and CDR2 SVGAGI. DNA of the CDR3: TGTGCCAGCAGTCTGGGACTAGCGGATACGCAGTATTTT. Its protein product is CASSLGLADTQYF.

Ten or more counts support this clonotype. CDR3 in amino acids: CASSLGGPTVANVLTF. CDR3 in DNA: TGTGCCAGCAGTTTGGGCGGCCCAACGGTGGCCAACGTCCTGACTTTC. The chain has TRBV6-2 or TRBV6-3 and TRBJ2-6, with no clear D. The germline CDR1 and CDR2 sequences are MNHEY and SVGEGT. The V end lost 4 bases, the J end lost 6 bases, and 16 bases lay between the germline ends. This CDR3 is built from 16 residues.

In this sample, this clonotype turned up many times. A junction end diverges from the germline sequence, so it may reflect a read error. The rearrangement uses TRBV7-9 and TRBJ2-1; D is unresolved. This CDR3 spans 15 amino acids. Germline loops: CDR1 SEHNR, CDR2 FQNEAQ (reference sequence). The CDR3 DNA follows: TGTGCCAGCAGCTTAGGAGTGTCGGGCTACGATGAGCAGTTCTTC. Amino acid sequence: CASSLGVSGYDEQFF. The whole variable domain, filled in from reference TRBV7-9 and TRBJ2-1, reads DTGVSQNPRHKITKRGQNVTFRCDPISEHNRLYWYRQTLGQGPEFLTYFQNEAQLEKSRLLSDRFSAERPKGSFSTLEIQRTEQGDSAMYLCASSLGVSGYDEQFFGPGTRLTVL.

This clonotype has a count of ten or more. The chain uses TRBV4-2 and TRBJ2-1; TRBD1 matches at 8 bases. Germline CDR1 is LGHNA and CDR2 is YNFKEQ. With V trimmed by 0 bases and J by 8 bases, 3 bases remained unmatched. The CDR3 has 14 residues. The CDR3 DNA sequence: TGTGCCAGCAGCCAAGATTCAGGGGGCGATGAGCAGTTCTTC. Translation gives CASSQDSGGDEQFF.

The sample holds many counts of this clonotype. For the CDR3, the DNA is TGTGCCAGCAGCCGGACTAGCGGCGACGAGCAGTACTTC. Amino acids: CASSRTSGDEQYF. The rearrangement links TRBV28 to TRBJ2-7, with 10 bases identical to TRBD2. Germline V CDR1 and CDR2: MDHEN, SYDVKM. The junction had 4 bases not matched to a gene; V was cut back by 6 bases and J by 5 bases. CDR3 size: 13 residues.

This clonotype was recorded many times. The CDR3 reads CSVGSARGDTEAFF. The CDR3 DNA reads as TGCAGCGTTGGTTCGGCTCGAGGGGACACTGAAGCTTTCTTT. This chain links TRBV29-1 with TRBJ1-1; D might be TRBD1 (5 bases). Per the germline V gene, CDR1 is SQVTM and CDR2 is ANQGSEA. V lost 4 bases and J 3 bases, leaving 15 bases between the germline ends. This CDR3 is built from 14 residues.

This clonotype has at least ten counts. This sequence joins TRBV5-1 and TRBJ1-1, with D tentatively TRBD1 (5 bases). V was trimmed by 2 bases and J by 3 bases, leaving 14 bases between them. This CDR3 is built from 15 residues. The germline V gene encodes CDR1 SGHRS and CDR2 YFSETQ. CDR3 sequence reads: CASSFGTARDTEAFF. DNA of the CDR3: TGCGCCAGCAGCTTCGGGACGGCAAGGGACACTGAAGCTTTCTTT.

This clonotype was detected ten times or more. V usage is TRBV10-2 and J usage is TRBJ2-4; TRBD2 might be the D (5 bases). The germline gives CDR1 WSHSY, CDR2 SAAADI. Trimming left V 2 bases short and J 7 bases short, with 6 bases between. The CDR3 extends over 12 amino acids. CDR3: CASSETGNIQYF. CDR3 DNA: TGCGCCAGCAGTGAGACGGGGAACATTCAGTACTTC.

This clonotype has ten or more counts. The chain is built from TRBV7-6 and TRBJ2-5; 11 nucleotides line up with TRBD1. In germline, CDR1 is SGHVS, CDR2 FNYEAQ. The ends lost 4 bases at V and 6 bases at J; junction bases unmatched: 7. This CDR3 spans 15 amino acids. The CDR3 DNA sequence: TGTGCCAGCAGCTCTCGGACAGGGGGCGCGAAGACCCAGTACTTC. Translated: CASSSRTGGAKTQYF.

This clonotype was detected ten times or more. This sequence joins TRBV28 and TRBJ2-2, with D perhaps being TRBD1 or TRBD2 (5 bases each). This CDR3 is 14 amino acids long. The germline V gene encodes CDR1 MDHEN and CDR2 SYDVKM. Between the trimmed V and J ends, which lost 4 bases and 4 bases, there was a span of 10 bases. The CDR3 here is CASSSGTLTGELFF. CDR3 nucleotides: TGTGCCAGCAGTTCCGGGACCCTCACCGGGGAGCTGTTTTTT.

This clonotype was counted between two and nine times. Written as DNA, the CDR3 is TGTGCCAGCAGATCCACCCTTTTCGACAGTTCCTACGAGCAGTACTTC. Protein sequence: CASRSTLFDSSYEQYF. V usage is TRBV6-5 and J usage is TRBJ2-7, with D possibly being TRBD1 (5 bases). The ends were cut back, 6 bases at V and 1 base at J, with 19 bases in the middle. Per the germline V gene, CDR1 is MNHEY and CDR2 is SVGAGI. CDR3 size: 16 residues.

This clonotype was recorded many times. This sequence joins TRBV5-1 and TRBJ2-3, with TRBD2 identical over 7 bases. CDR3 length: 14 residues. Germline V lookup: CDR1 SGHRS, CDR2 YFSETQ. Trimming removed 0 bases from V and 3 bases from J; junction bases left unmatched: 1. CDR3 DNA: TGCGCCAGCAGCTTGGAACTAGCGACAGATACGCAGTATTTT. Translating gives CASSLELATDTQYF. Combining the CDR3 with reference TRBV5-1 and TRBJ2-3 gives the whole variable domain KAGVTQTPRYLIKTRGQQVTLSCSPISGHRSVSWYQQTPGQGLQFLFEYFSETQRNKGNFPGRFSGRQFSNSRSEMNVSTLELGDSALYLCASSLELATDTQYFGPGTRLTVL.

This rearrangement joins TRBV7-9 to TRBJ2-2; TRBD1 agrees at 8 bases. CDR3 length: 14 amino acids. Germline CDR1 is SEHNR and CDR2 is FQNEAQ (reference sequence). V lost 2 bases, J lost 6 bases, and 2 bases stayed unmatched. The CDR3 loop is CASSLQGASGELFF. The CDR3 coding sequence is TGTGCCAGCAGCTTACAGGGGGCATCCGGGGAGCTGTTTTTT.

This clonotype showed up many times. The chain has TRBV20-1 and TRBJ2-3, with D uncertain. V gave up 3 bases and J gave up 6 bases, with 13 bases separating them. Germline lookup yields CDR1 DFQATT and CDR2 SNEGSKA (reference sequence). This CDR3 contains 13 residues. The DNA for the CDR3 is TGCAGTGCTAGGGGCGCGCTGAGGGATACGCAGTATTTT. Translating gives CSARGALRDTQYF.

This clonotype was found many times. The chain links TRBV6-2 or TRBV6-3 to TRBJ2-7; D call uncertain. CDR1 is MNHEY, CDR2 SVGEGT, per germline. With 0 bases removed from V and 0 bases from J, the gap between germline ends came to 6 bases. CDR3 length: 14 residues. The CDR3 is CASSYSSYSYEQYF. The DNA for the CDR3 is TGTGCCAGCAGTTACTCTAGCTACTCCTACGAGCAGTACTTC.

Of note for this clonotype: The junction shows a germline mismatch at one end, possibly a read error. The chain employs TRBV4-2 and TRBJ2-1; 8 nucleotides match TRBD2. Germline V lookup: CDR1 LGHNA, CDR2 YNFKEQ. The CDR3 is made up of 18 amino acids. The CDR3 reads CASIQDVVTSVSYNEQFF. In nucleotides, the CDR3 is TGTGCCAGCATCCAAGATGTTGTGACTAGCGTCTCCTACAATGAGCAGTTCTTC.

This clonotype has ten or more counts. V usage is TRBV12-3 or TRBV12-4 and J usage is TRBJ2-6; tentatively, D is TRBD1 (5 bases). This CDR3 is 16 amino acids long. V lost 7 bases, J lost 0 bases, and 13 bases lay in between. Written as DNA, the CDR3 is TGTGCCAGCACAAGGGGAATTATCTCTGGGGCCAACGTCCTGACTTTC. Residues: CASTRGIISGANVLTF.

This chain links TRBV15 with TRBJ1-2; TRBD1 matches 9 bases. V shed 5 bases, J shed 5 bases, and the junction held 9 bases outside the gene matches. The CDR3 covers 15 residues. Germline V gene data show CDR1 as LNHNV and CDR2 as YYDKDF (reference sequence). The CDR3 reads CATSAGQGVGYGYTF. DNA for the CDR3: TGTGCCACCAGCGCGGGACAGGGAGTAGGGTATGGCTACACCTTC.

Ten or more counts support this clonotype. V usage is TRBV4-1 and J usage is TRBJ2-2, with D possibly matching TRBD2 (7 bases). The germline gives CDR1 MGHRA, CDR2 YSYEKL. The germline V and J ends were trimmed by 4 bases and 7 bases, with 13 bases remaining between them. CDR3 length: 14 residues. The CDR3 is CASSLGGLVGELFF. CDR3 DNA: TGCGCCAGCAGCCTGGGGGGGCTGGTCGGGGAGCTGTTTTTT.

This clonotype occurred many times. The chain employs TRBV3-1 and TRBJ2-7; TRBD1 matches 7 bases. J gave up 3 bases and V 6 bases, and 5 bases lay outside the gene matches. Germline CDR1 reads LGHDT; CDR2 reads YNNKEL (reference sequence). This CDR3 has 13 residues. The chain's CDR3 is CASRRDRHYEQYF. The CDR3 DNA reads as TGTGCCAGCAGAAGGGACAGACACTACGAGCAGTACTTC.

The table lists this clonotype with many counts. V gene TRBV20-1 combines with J gene TRBJ1-6, with 7 bases lining up with TRBD1. V shed 5 bases and J 2 bases; nucleotides not matched to a gene: 9. Germline V gives CDR1 DFQATT, CDR2 SNEGSKA (reference sequence). The CDR3 covers 16 residues. In DNA, the CDR3 is TGCAGTGCTCCAGCGAAGGGGACAGCCTATAATTCACCCCTCCACTTT. This sequence encodes CSAPAKGTAYNSPLHF.